This T cell receptor beta chain was captured by sequencing in a study of a mutant IDH1 vaccine in newly diagnosed glioma. Study as a whole: Vaccines were first given 4-6 weeks after radiotherapy alone, or with temozolomide cycles. Of treated patients, approximately 60% were men and approximately 40% women, averaging around 40 years. Findings and caveats of the study: The study observed vaccine-induced immune responses in more than 80% of patients.

As concerns this clone: Its antigen is undetermined.

The method was immunoSEQ multiplex PCR; TCRdb's version includes in-frame clones alone and lacks a portion of them. The data show tens of thousands of clones, with around four fifths seen just once and around 4.1% held by the top ten. Time point denoted: week 35, safety follow-up. Topical imiquimod accompanied each vaccine dose, which consisted of 300 ug of mutant IDH1 20-mer peptide. Germline V gene sequence: CDR1 WNHNN, CDR2 SYGVQD (reference sequence). The germline V and J ends were trimmed by 0 bases and 7 bases, with 13 bases remaining between them. There are 15 residues in the CDR3. This specimen was PBMCs, taken from a glioma patient whose treatment included an IDH1 peptide vaccine. The chain joins TRBV10-1 to TRBJ2-1; TRBD1 might be the D (5 bases). This TCR derives from a woman under 30 with glioma. Written as DNA, the CDR3 is TGCGCCAGCAGTGAGTCGGAGTCTCCAGGGAATGAGCAGTTCTTC. It encodes CASSESESPGNEQFF.